A single sample is the source of the 28 T cell receptor beta chains below, sequenced in a study of blood T cell repertoires in COVID-19 (dated by TCRdb to about 2020). Library construction relied on the immunoSEQ multiplex PCR assay. This immuneACCESS table, as held by TCRdb, lists in-frame sequences with V and J called but not all clones. Of the missing ones, under half trace to an unresolved V gene in checked studies; the others have no known cause. This sample has 330,000 or so clones in its table, and about nine tenths of those were observed once. The leading ten clones occupy approximately 1% of the sample. The sequencing input was PBMCs or T cells enriched from blood (not recorded which). These receptors were obtained from a woman in her twenties or thirties who had been exposed to COVID-19.

The V gene is TRBV3-1 (or the pseudogene TRBV3-2), the J gene TRBJ1-5, with 8 bases aligning to TRBD1. Germline V gene data show CDR1 as LGHDT and CDR2 as YNNKEL (reference sequence). The V segment lost 4 bases and the J segment 6 bases; nucleotides outside the gene matches: 8. The CDR3 has 15 residues. Here the CDR3 reads CASSPGTGSGQPQHF. The CDR3 DNA follows: TGTGCCAGCAGCCCCGGGACAGGTTCGGGTCAGCCCCAGCATTTT.

The chain uses TRBV30 and TRBJ1-3; the D is unclear. In germline, CDR1 is GTSNPN, CDR2 SVGIG (reference sequence). CDR3 length: 14 amino acids. The V end lost 0 bases, the J end lost 1 base, and 7 bases lay between the germline ends. CDR3 sequence (DNA): TGTGCCTGGAGTGTACTTGAATCTGGAAACACCATATATTTT. Its translation: CAWSVLESGNTIYF.

The chain joins TRBV9 to TRBJ2-7; D uncertain. CDR1 is SGDLS and CDR2 is YYNGEE in the germline V gene. The V and J ends lost 0 bases and 6 bases respectively, with 13 bases between them. CDR3 length equals 14 residues. The CDR3 DNA sequence: TGTGCCAGCAGCGTAGCAGACCAGGCAATCGAGCAGTACTTC. It codes for CASSVADQAIEQYF. The full variable domain, rest sourced from reference TRBV9 and TRBJ2-7, is DSGVTQTPKHLITATGQRVTLRCSPRSGDLSVYWYQQSLDQGLQFLIQYYNGEERAKGNILERFSAQQFPDLHSELNLSSLELGDSALYFCASSVADQAIEQYFGPGTRLTVT.

The chain joins TRBV21-1 to TRBJ2-7; the D call in the table, TRBD1, was not verified against the DNA. TRBV21-1 is termed a pseudogene. The CDR3 extends over 12 amino acids. The CDR3 DNA sequence: TGTGCCAGCAGCACGGACAGCTACGAGCAGTACTTC. This sequence encodes CASSTDSYEQYF.

The rearrangement links TRBV5-1 to TRBJ1-6, with TRBD1 matching 8 bases. The length of the CDR3 is 15 residues. The V segment lost 1 base and the J segment 6 bases; nucleotides outside the gene matches: 3. Germline V gene lookup returns CDR1 SGHRS and CDR2 YFSETQ. CDR3 residues: CASSLRQGPNSPLHF. Written as DNA, the CDR3 is TGCGCCAGCAGCTTGAGACAGGGGCCTAATTCACCCCTCCACTTT.

The rearrangement uses TRBV6-5 and TRBJ1-3; 7 bases match TRBD1. Losses at the gene ends were 6 bases for V and 1 base for J; bases not matched to a gene: 3. The CDR3 has 14 residues. Germline-derived CDR1 and CDR2 are MNHEY and SVGAGI. CDR3 nucleotide sequence: TGTGCCAGCAGCTCAGGGGGATCTGGAAACACCATATATTTT. It yields the protein CASSSGGSGNTIYF.

This clone was observed once. The genes are TRBV3-1 (or the pseudogene TRBV3-2) and TRBJ1-3; TRBD1 matches 9 bases. This CDR3 region has 15 residues. CDR1 and CDR2 (germline): LGHDT, YNNKEL (reference sequence). V gave up 2 bases and J gave up 3 bases; unmatched junction bases: 2. The CDR3 spells CASSQNRGLGNTIYF. The DNA for the CDR3 is TGTGCCAGCAGCCAAAACAGGGGGCTTGGAAACACCATATATTTT.

The chain couples TRBV18 to TRBJ2-1; 11 bases fit TRBD2. Germline V gene lookup returns CDR1 KGHSH and CDR2 LQKENI. V lost 2 bases, J lost 10 bases, and 10 bases stayed unmatched. CDR3 length: 16 residues. CDR3 coding DNA: TGTGCCAGCTCACCAGGCCTAGCGGGAGGTCGGGAGGAGCAGTTCTTC. As protein: CASSPGLAGGREEQFF.

The rearrangement links TRBV7-3 to TRBJ2-2, with D possibly matching TRBD2 (6 bases). Germline V CDR1 and CDR2: SGHTA, FQGTGA. The CDR3 consists of 15 residues. V dropped 5 bases and J dropped 4 bases, with 14 bases sitting between them. CDR3 residues: CASSVLGGSTGELFF. CDR3 nucleotide sequence: TGTGCCAGCAGCGTCCTAGGAGGGTCCACCGGGGAGCTGTTTTTT.

The V call is TRBV27, the J call TRBJ1-2; 10 positions match TRBD1. Germline values: CDR1 MNHEY, CDR2 SMNVEV (reference sequence). V trimming: 4 bases; J trimming: 8 bases; junction bases outside the gene matches: 13. The CDR3 has 16 amino acids. The CDR3 spells CASSSRQGAGQWGYTF. The CDR3, as DNA: TGTGCCAGCAGTTCCCGACAGGGGGCAGGGCAATGGGGCTACACCTTC.

This chain connects TRBV5-6 to TRBJ2-1; TRBD2 matches 9 bases. The germline V gene has CDR1 SGHDT and CDR2 YYEEEE. The CDR3 has 16 residues. With V trimmed by 2 bases and J by 5 bases, 8 bases remained unmatched. The CDR3 nucleotides read TGTGCCAGCAGCTTCCTAGCGGGAAAGATAAACAATGAGCAGTTCTTC. Its protein is CASSFLAGKINNEQFF.

The chain uses TRBV9 and TRBJ2-2; TRBD1 matches 9 bases. Looked up from germline, CDR1 is SGDLS and CDR2 is YYNGEE. The J segment lost 5 bases and the V segment lost 3 bases, leaving 14 bases of the junction unmatched. CDR3 length: 18 residues. The CDR3 DNA follows: TGTGCCAGCAGCGCCGGACTAGGTGGGGGACAGGGAACCGGGGAGCTGTTTTTT. Amino acids: CASSAGLGGGQGTGELFF.

The chain recombines TRBV5-1 with TRBJ1-6, with 7 bases fitting TRBD1. Germline values: CDR1 SGHRS, CDR2 YFSETQ. The CDR3 length is 14 residues. The junction had 5 bases not matched to a gene; V was cut back by 5 bases and J by 6 bases. CDR3 nucleotide sequence: TGCGCCAGCAGAAAAGAGGGGGCTAATTCACCCCTCCACTTT. It yields the protein CASRKEGANSPLHF.

This clone came up once. The chain links TRBV6-6 to TRBJ1-1; 7 bases fit TRBD1. Trimming took 4 bases from V and 0 from J; bases not matched to a gene: 5. The germline CDR1 and CDR2 sequences are MNHNY and SVGAGI (reference sequence). This CDR3 contains 15 residues. The CDR3 DNA follows: TGTGCCAGCAGTTCAGGGGGGAATTTGAACACTGAAGCTTTCTTT. This gives the protein CASSSGGNLNTEAFF.

The chain is built from TRBV7-9 and TRBJ2-1; 8 bases are a match to TRBD2. With 4 bases clipped from V and 4 bases from J, the junction kept 12 bases outside the gene matches. This CDR3 region has 17 residues. The germline V gene has CDR1 SEHNR and CDR2 FQNEAQ (reference sequence). For the CDR3, the DNA is TGTGCCAGCAGCTCCAGCGACGGGAGGGCCGGTTACAATGAGCAGTTCTTC. Amino acids: CASSSSDGRAGYNEQFF.

The chain is built from TRBV3-1 (or the pseudogene TRBV3-2) and TRBJ1-2, with D possibly matching TRBD1 (5 bases). Germline lookup yields CDR1 LGHDT and CDR2 YNNKEL (reference sequence). This CDR3 has 15 amino acids. With 0 bases removed from V and 4 bases from J, the gap between germline ends came to 12 bases. The CDR3 bases are TGTGCCAGCAGCCAAGATCACGGCAGGGTCTATGGCTACACCTTC. This sequence encodes CASSQDHGRVYGYTF.

This chain links TRBV19 with TRBJ1-5; no clear D gene. The CDR3 totals 16 residues. The V end lost 5 bases, the J end lost 6 bases, and 20 bases lay between the germline ends. Germline V gene sequence: CDR1 LNHDA, CDR2 SQIVND (reference sequence). CDR3 in amino acids: CASSLQEPTRSQPQHF. The DNA of the CDR3 is TGTGCCAGTAGTCTGCAGGAACCCACCAGAAGTCAGCCCCAGCATTTT.

V and J are TRBV7-8 and TRBJ1-1; D is undetermined. Germline CDR1 reads SGHVS; CDR2 reads FQNEAQ. Trimming took off 0 bases at V and 2 bases at J, with 10 bases between the two ends. The CDR3 loop spans 15 amino acids. CDR3 bases: TGTGCCAGCAGCTTAGCAAGGCAGGTCAACACTGAAGCTTTCTTT. It is translated as CASSLARQVNTEAFF. Full variable domain (rest looked up from reference TRBV7-8 and TRBJ1-1): GAGVSQSPRYKVAKRGQDVALRCDPISGHVSLFWYQQALGQGPEFLTYFQNEAQLDKSGLPSDRFFAERPEGSVSTLKIQRTQQEDSAVYLCASSLARQVNTEAFFGQGTRLTVV.

V is TRBV19 and J is TRBJ2-5; D uncertain. V dropped 5 bases and J dropped 3 bases, with 13 bases sitting between them. CDR1 LNHDA and CDR2 SQIVND come from the germline V gene (reference sequence). CDR3 length equals 14 residues. DNA of the CDR3: TGTGCCAGTAGTTGGCCGGGTGTAAAAGAGACCCAGTACTTC. Encoded protein: CASSWPGVKETQYF.

V gene TRBV30 combines with J gene TRBJ1-4, with TRBD1 identical over 7 bases. This CDR3 comprises 13 residues. Looked up from germline, CDR1 is GTSNPN and CDR2 is SVGIG (reference sequence). V was pared by 5 bases and J by 5 bases, with 5 bases of the junction left unmatched. CDR3 bases: TGTGCCTGGGGGGACAGCCACAATGAAAAACTGTTTTTT. Encoded protein: CAWGDSHNEKLFF.

The V gene is TRBV13, the J gene TRBJ2-5; unclear D gene. Trimming shortened V by 5 bases and J by 5 bases, and 12 bases separated the two germline ends. Germline assignment: CDR1 PRHDT and CDR2 FYEKMQ (reference sequence). This CDR3 is built from 13 residues. The CDR3 reads CASSLGSLETQYF. The CDR3 nucleotides read TGTGCCAGCAGCCTCGGTTCTTTGGAGACCCAGTACTTC.

V is TRBV28 and J is TRBJ2-5; D might be TRBD2 (6 bases). CDR3 size: 17 residues. Germline V gives CDR1 MDHEN, CDR2 SYDVKM. V lost 6 bases and J 4 bases, leaving 24 bases between the germline ends. CDR3 in DNA: TGTGCCAGCAGCCCCGGGCCCCAGGGAGGCCTAGGAGAGACCCAGTACTTC. Its translation: CASSPGPQGGLGETQYF.

The chain employs TRBV2 and TRBJ2-2; D not resolved. CDR3 length: 16 amino acids. V was clipped by 2 bases and J by 0 bases, with 10 bases between them. Germline lookup yields CDR1 SNHLY and CDR2 FYNNEI. The DNA of the CDR3 is TGTGCCAGCAGTGAAATTGGGCCAACGAACACCGGGGAGCTGTTTTTT. It specifies CASSEIGPTNTGELFF.

The chain has TRBV27 and TRBJ2-1, with TRBD2 matching over 7 bases. This CDR3 region has 15 residues. Germline V gene data show CDR1 as MNHEY and CDR2 as SMNVEV (reference sequence). Trimming removed 5 bases from V and 10 bases from J; junction bases left unmatched: 14. CDR3 sequence: CASSLLGTTFSEQFF. In DNA form, the CDR3 reads TGTGCCAGCAGTCTACTCGGGACTACCTTTTCGGAGCAGTTCTTC.

The CDR3 reads CASSLADPEEQFF. CDR3 sequence (DNA): TGTGCCAGCAGCTTGGCCGACCCGGAGGAGCAGTTCTTC. The chain links TRBV5-4 to TRBJ2-1; D not certain. The CDR3 has 13 amino acids. V was shortened by 0 bases and J by 10 bases, with 11 bases between the two germline ends. Germline V gene data show CDR1 as SGHNT and CDR2 as YYREEE (reference sequence). Looking up the rest from reference TRBV5-4 and TRBJ2-1 gives the full variable domain: ETGVTQSPTHLIKTRGQQVTLRCSSQSGHNTVSWYQQALGQGPQFIFQYYREEENGRGNFPPRFSGLQFPNYSSELNVNALELDDSALYLCASSLADPEEQFFGPGTRLTVL.

This clone has more than one count but fewer than ten. This chain links TRBV11-2 with TRBJ1-2; 10 positions match TRBD1. This CDR3 region has 12 residues. The junction had 4 bases not matched to a gene; V was cut back by 5 bases and J by 10 bases. Germline V CDR1 and CDR2: SGHAT, FQNNGV. In nucleotides, the CDR3 is TGTGCCAGCAGCGGGACAGGGGTTCCCTACACCTTC. Amino acid sequence: CASSGTGVPYTF.

The chain links TRBV15 to TRBJ1-3, with 9 bases matching TRBD1. Trimming cost V 4 bases and J 2 bases; bases outside gene matches: 9. This CDR3 is 17 amino acids long. The germline V gene has CDR1 LNHNV and CDR2 YYDKDF (reference sequence). The CDR3 region is CATSTWDRALAGNTIYF. The CDR3, as DNA: TGTGCCACCAGCACCTGGGACAGGGCACTTGCTGGAAACACCATATATTTT. Together with reference TRBV15 and TRBJ1-3, the CDR3 gives the full variable domain: DAMVIQNPRYQVTQFGKPVTLSCSQTLNHNVMYWYQQKSSQAPKLLFHYYDKDFNNEADTPDNFQSRRPNTSFCFLDIRSPGLGDTAMYLCATSTWDRALAGNTIYFGEGSWLTVV.

The chain combines TRBV12-3 or TRBV12-4 with TRBJ2-5, with D unresolved. CDR3 length equals 11 residues. V was shortened by 6 bases and J by 7 bases, with 9 bases between the two germline ends. DNA of the CDR3: TGTGCCAGCAGCCTACAGTGGACCCAGTACTTC. Its protein product is CASSLQWTQYF.